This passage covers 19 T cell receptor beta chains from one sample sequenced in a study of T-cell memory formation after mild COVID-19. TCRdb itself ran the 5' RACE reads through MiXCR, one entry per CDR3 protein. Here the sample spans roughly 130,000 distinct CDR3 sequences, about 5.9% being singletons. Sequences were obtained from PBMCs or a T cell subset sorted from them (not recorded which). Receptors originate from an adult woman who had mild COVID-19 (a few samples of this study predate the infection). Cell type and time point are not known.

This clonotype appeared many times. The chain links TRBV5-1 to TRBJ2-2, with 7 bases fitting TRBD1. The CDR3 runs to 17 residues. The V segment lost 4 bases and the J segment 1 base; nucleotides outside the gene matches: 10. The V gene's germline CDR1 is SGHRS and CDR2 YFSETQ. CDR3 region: CASSTSQRTGNTGELFF. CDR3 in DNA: TGCGCCAGCAGCACCTCGCAACGGACAGGGAACACCGGGGAGCTGTTTTTT.

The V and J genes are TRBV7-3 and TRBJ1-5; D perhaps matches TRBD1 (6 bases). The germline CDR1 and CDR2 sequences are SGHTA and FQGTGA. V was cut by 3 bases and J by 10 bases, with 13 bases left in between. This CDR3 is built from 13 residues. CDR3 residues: CASSLGAFQPQHF. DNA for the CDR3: TGTGCCAGCAGCTTGGGGGCGTTCCAACCCCAGCATTTT.

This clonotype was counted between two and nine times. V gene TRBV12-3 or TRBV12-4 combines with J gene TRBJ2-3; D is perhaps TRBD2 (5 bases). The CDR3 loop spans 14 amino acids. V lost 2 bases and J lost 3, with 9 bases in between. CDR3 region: CASSLRGQTDTQYF. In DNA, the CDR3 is TGTGCCAGCAGTTTACGGGGTCAGACAGATACGCAGTATTTT.

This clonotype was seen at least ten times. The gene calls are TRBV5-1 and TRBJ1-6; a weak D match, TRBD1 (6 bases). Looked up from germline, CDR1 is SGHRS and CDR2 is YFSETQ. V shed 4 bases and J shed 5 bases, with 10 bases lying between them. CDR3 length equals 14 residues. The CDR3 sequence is CASSQRQDNSPLHF. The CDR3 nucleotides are TGCGCCAGCAGCCAGAGACAGGATAATTCACCCCTCCACTTT.

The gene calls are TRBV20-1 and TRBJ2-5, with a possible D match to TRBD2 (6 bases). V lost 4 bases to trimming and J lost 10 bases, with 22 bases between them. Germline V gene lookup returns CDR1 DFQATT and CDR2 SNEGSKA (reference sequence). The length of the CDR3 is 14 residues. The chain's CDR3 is CSATRLAGTADQYF. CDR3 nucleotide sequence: TGCAGTGCTACCCGACTTGCGGGGACGGCGGACCAGTACTTC.

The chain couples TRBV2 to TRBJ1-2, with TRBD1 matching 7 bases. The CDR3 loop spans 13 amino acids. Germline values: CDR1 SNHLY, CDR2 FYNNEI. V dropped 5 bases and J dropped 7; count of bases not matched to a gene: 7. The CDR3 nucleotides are TGTGCCAGCAGTTCGGACAGGAGGTTTGGCTACACCTTC. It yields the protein CASSSDRRFGYTF. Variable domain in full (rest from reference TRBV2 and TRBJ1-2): EPEVTQTPSHQVTQMGQEVILRCVPISNHLYFYWYRQILGQKVEFLVSFYNNEISEKSEIFDDQFSVERPDGSNFTLKIRSTKLEDSAMYFCASSSDRRFGYTFGSGTRLTVV.

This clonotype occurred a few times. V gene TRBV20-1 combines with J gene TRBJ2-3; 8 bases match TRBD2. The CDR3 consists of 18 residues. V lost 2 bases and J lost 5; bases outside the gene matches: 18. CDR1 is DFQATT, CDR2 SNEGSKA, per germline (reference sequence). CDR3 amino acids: CSARISGGSSGIKDTQYF. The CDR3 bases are TGCAGTGCTAGAATCTCGGGAGGGAGTTCAGGGATCAAAGATACGCAGTATTTT.

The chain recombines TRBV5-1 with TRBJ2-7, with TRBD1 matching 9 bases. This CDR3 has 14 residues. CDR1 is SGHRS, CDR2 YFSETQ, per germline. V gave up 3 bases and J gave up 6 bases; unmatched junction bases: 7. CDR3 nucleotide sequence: TGCGCCAGCAGCTCGGACAGGGGTAAAGGCGAGCAGTACTTC. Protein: CASSSDRGKGEQYF.

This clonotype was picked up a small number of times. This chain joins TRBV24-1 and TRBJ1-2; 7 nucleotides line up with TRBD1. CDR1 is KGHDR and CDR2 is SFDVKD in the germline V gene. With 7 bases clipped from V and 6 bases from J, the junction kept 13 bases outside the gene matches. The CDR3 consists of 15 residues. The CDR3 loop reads CATSDGQVGDHGYTF. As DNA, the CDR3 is TGTGCCACCAGCGATGGACAGGTCGGCGACCATGGCTACACCTTC.

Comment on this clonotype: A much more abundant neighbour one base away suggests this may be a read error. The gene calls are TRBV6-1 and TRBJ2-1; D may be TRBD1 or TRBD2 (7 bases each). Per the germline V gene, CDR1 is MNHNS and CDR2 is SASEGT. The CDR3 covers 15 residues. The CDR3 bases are TGTGCCAGCAGTCGACAGGGAGGGAGCAACAATGAGCAGTTATTC. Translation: CASSRQGGSNNEQLF.

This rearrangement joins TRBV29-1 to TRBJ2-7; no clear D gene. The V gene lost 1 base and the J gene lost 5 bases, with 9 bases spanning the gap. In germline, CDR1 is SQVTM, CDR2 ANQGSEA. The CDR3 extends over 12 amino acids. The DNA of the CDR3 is TGCAGCGTTGAAGTTCGGGCAGACGAGCAGTACTTC. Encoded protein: CSVEVRADEQYF.

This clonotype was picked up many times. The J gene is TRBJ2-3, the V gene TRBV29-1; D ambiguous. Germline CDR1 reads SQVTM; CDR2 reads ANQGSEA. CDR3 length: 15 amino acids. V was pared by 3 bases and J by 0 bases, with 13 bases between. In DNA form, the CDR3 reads TGCAGCGTTGATGATAGGGTGCTTAGCACAGATACGCAGTATTTT. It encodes CSVDDRVLSTDTQYF.

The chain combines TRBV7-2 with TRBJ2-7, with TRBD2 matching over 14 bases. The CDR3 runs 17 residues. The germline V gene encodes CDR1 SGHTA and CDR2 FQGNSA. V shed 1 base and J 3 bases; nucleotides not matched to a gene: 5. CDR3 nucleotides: TGTGCCAGCAGCTTAGACGGGACTAGCGGGAGTTTCTACGAGCAGTACTTC. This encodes CASSLDGTSGSFYEQYF.

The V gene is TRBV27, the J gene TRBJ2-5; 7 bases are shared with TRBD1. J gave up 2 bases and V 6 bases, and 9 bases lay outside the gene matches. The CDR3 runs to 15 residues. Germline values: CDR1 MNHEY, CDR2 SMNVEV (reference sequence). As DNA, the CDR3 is TGTGCCAGCAGAAAACACAGGGGCGGGCAAGAGACCCAGTACTTC. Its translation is CASRKHRGGQETQYF.

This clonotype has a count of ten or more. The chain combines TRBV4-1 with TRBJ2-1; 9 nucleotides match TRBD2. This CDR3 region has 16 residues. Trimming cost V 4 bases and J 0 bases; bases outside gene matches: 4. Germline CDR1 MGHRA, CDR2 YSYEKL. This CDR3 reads CASSRSGRRSYNEQFF. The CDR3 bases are TGCGCCAGCAGCCGAAGCGGGAGGCGCTCCTACAATGAGCAGTTCTTC.

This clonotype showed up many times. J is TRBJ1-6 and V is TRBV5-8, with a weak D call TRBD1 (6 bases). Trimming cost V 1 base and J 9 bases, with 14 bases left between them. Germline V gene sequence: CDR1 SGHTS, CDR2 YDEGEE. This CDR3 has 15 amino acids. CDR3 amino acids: CASSLSTQGGSPLHF. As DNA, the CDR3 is TGTGCCAGCAGCTTGAGTACACAGGGCGGTTCACCCCTCCACTTT.

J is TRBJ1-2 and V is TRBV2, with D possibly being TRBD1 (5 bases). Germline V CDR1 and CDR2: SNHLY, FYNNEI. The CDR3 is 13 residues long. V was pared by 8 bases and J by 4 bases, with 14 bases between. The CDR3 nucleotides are TGTGCCAGCGACCGGGACGGACTCTATGGCTACACCTTC. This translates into CASDRDGLYGYTF.

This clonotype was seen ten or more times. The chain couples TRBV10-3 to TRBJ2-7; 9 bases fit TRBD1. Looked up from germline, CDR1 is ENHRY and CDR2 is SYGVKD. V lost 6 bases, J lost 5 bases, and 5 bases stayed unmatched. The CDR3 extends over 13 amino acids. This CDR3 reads CAIRGTGMHEQYF. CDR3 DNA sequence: TGTGCCATCAGGGGGACAGGGATGCACGAGCAGTACTTC.

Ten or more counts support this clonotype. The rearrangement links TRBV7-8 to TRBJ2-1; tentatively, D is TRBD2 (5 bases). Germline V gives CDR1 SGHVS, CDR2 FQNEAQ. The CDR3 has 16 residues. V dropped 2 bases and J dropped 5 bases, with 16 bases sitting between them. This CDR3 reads CASSLSRLATHNEQFF. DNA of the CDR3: TGTGCCAGCAGCTTATCCCGGCTAGCCACTCACAATGAGCAGTTCTTC.